This T cell receptor (beta chain) is from a study of human T cells and chemical hapten exposure (dated by TCRdb to 2020 to 2022). At the level of the whole study: For sensitization, 2% DPC in acetone was applied to a roughly 2 cm by roughly 2 cm area of upper inner arm skin. Weekly therapeutic DPC doses were additionally applied to the scalp of patients throughout the approximately 25-week study period. The libraries were sequenced as a pool, and the TCR yield per sample differed mostly because of small variations in library volumes within the pool. Blood for TCR sequencing was provided by twenty-nine alopecia patients at one to four time points (pre-sensitization, 2, 6 and 24 weeks). The study tracked peripheral blood TCR repertoire changes in vivo during primary and secondary sensitization to the hapten diphenylcyclopropenone (DPC) in alopecia patients. Patch tests used Finn chambers with 0.01% DPC on the upper back, scored after 6 days by International Contact Dermatitis Research Group standards. The patient cohort, mostly female, included alopecia areata with under or over 50% scalp involvement, alopecia totalis and alopecia universalis. Blood was sampled from patients pre-sensitization (week 0) and at 2, 6 and about 24 weeks after DPC sensitization.

Counted from cysteine to phenylalanine, this CDR3 has 16 amino acids. Just CDR3 DNA is preserved here, 48 bases in frame from base 1. The germline V gene (reference sequence) provides CDR1 DFQATT and CDR2 SNEGSKA. At the junction V is shortened by 3 bases and J by 5 bases; bases outside the gene matches: 14. The method was RACE. Data came from a NextSeq 500. During library preparation, unique molecular identifiers were attached to individual cDNA molecules so that TCRs could be counted quantitatively and reproducibly. Both TCR alpha and TCR beta chains were sequenced from each blood RNA sample. The authors' analysis ran thus. A median of roughly 100,000 TCRs per sample was observed, with a range of about 23,224 to 690,600. The Decombinator software suite was used to annotate the V, J and CDR3 of the TCR reads. To make PS versus PT1 abundance plots, every sample was subsampled to the same number of TCRs (28,000). TCRs were defined as expanded if absent before sensitization and observed at least eight times at the 2-week time point. TCRdb trimmed public reads at Q25 via fastp, called clones via MiXCR and kept in-frame beta chains. Under each unique CDR3 protein, matching rows form one entry showing the most common genes and DNA. TCRdb's processing, not the study's, gives the V and J calls here. This sample holds about 40,000 distinct CDR3 sequences; about 3.5% were observed only once. The ten largest account for approximately 6.7% of the sample.

The investigation overall reported the following: DPC sensitization did not change how many TCRs were above 1 in 1000 frequency, and no evidence was found of alterations in global repertoire structure. After repeated subsampling, changes were observed in the strength of the expansion versus patch-test correlation and in the threshold at which the correlation became significant. Patch test score was positively correlated with the number of PT1 expanded TCRs, with significance at thresholds 8, 16 and 32 but not at 4. All patients had alopecia, a presumed autoimmune disease, so their immune response might differ from that of healthy individuals. Compared with pre-sensitization or healthy control sets, expanded TCRs formed significantly more large CDR3 similarity clusters, which is consistent with antigen-driven responses.

This specimen's time point label, per the study, means: patch test 2, 6 weeks after DPC sensitization. In the paper's terms, the treatment or condition label means: therapeutic diphenylcyclopropenone sensitization with weekly scalp DPC. Blood at each patch-test visit was drawn before the patch test was applied. Eligible patients were aged 18 to 70, diagnosed with alopecia, deemed suitable for DPC therapy, and excluded if pregnant. Total RNA was isolated from unfractionated whole blood collected in Tempus Blood RNA tubes. This clonotype was observed many times. What antigen it recognizes has not been identified. No qualities accompany the bases; no much larger clone lies one base away.

This sequence originates from a man aged 35 to 55 with alopecia areata. Some clones in this sample may be carry-over from other donors' samples. The chain is encoded by TRBV20-1 joined to TRBJ2-7; 9 nucleotides in the junction match TRBD1. The starting material was whole blood, obtained in connection with sensitization to the hapten diphenylcyclopropenone (DPC). The CDR3 sequence is CSARSAGRTGVNEQYF. In nucleotide form, the sequence is TGCAGTGCTAGGTCGGCAGGAAGGACAGGGGTCAACGAGCAGTACTTC.